These 7 T cell receptor beta chains were sequenced from one sample in a study of blood T cell repertoires in COVID-19. The assay was immunoSEQ multiplex PCR, and TCRdb's table has in-frame clones only and misses some. The table records fewer than 50,000 clones, roughly nine tenths of them present only once. The sequencing sample was made of peripheral blood. Every receptor here comes from a human donor in a cohort sampled during active COVID-19.

In this sample, this clone turned up once. CDR3 sequence reads: CASIVGQGTPYGYTF. DNA for the CDR3: TGTGCCAGCATAGTGGGGCAGGGGACACCCTATGGCTACACCTTC. The chain joins TRBV6-5 to TRBJ1-2; TRBD1 is a possible D gene (6 bases). From germline, CDR1 is MNHEY and CDR2 SVGAGI. The CDR3 is 15 residues long. Trimming shortened V by 7 bases and J by 4 bases, and 19 bases separated the two germline ends.

This chain joins TRBV27 and TRBJ1-1, with D possibly being TRBD1 (5 bases). Germline lookup yields CDR1 MNHEY and CDR2 SMNVEV (reference sequence). The CDR3 is 14 amino acids. With 3 bases removed from V and 1 base from J, the gap between germline ends came to 9 bases. The CDR3 loop is CASSLGGWNTEAFF. The CDR3 coding sequence is TGTGCCAGCAGTTTGGGGGGGTGGAACACTGAAGCTTTCTTT.

The J gene is TRBJ1-1, the V gene TRBV6-5, with 9 bases aligning to TRBD1. Trimming at V came to 0 bases and at J to 10 bases, leaving 6 bases not matched to a gene. Germline V gives CDR1 MNHEY, CDR2 SVGAGI. This CDR3 has 14 amino acids. CDR3 sequence reads: CASSYSGQGMGAFF. Written as DNA, the CDR3 is TGTGCCAGCAGTTACTCGGGACAGGGTATGGGAGCTTTCTTT.

This clone was observed a handful of times. The chain carries TRBV24-1 and TRBJ1-5; D unresolved. This CDR3 has 16 amino acids. CDR1 KGHDR and CDR2 SFDVKD come from the germline V gene. With 2 bases removed from V and 1 base from J, the gap between germline ends came to 11 bases. For the CDR3, the DNA is TGTGCCACCAGTGATTCGTCGAGGGCGAGCAATCAGCCCCAGCATTTT. It is translated as CATSDSSRASNQPQHF.

This rearrangement joins TRBV7-3 to TRBJ2-6, with 9 bases matching TRBD2. This CDR3 spans 17 amino acids. The V gene end was trimmed by 5 bases and the J gene end by 0 bases; junction bases not matched to a gene: 5. Germline CDR1 reads SGHTA; CDR2 reads FQGTGA. CDR3 nucleotides: TGTGCCAGCAGCCCGACTAGCGGTAGCTCTGGGGCCAACGTCCTGACTTTC. It codes for CASSPTSGSSGANVLTF.

V is TRBV3-1 (or the pseudogene TRBV3-2) and J is TRBJ1-4; D call uncertain. Germline V gene data show CDR1 as LGHDT and CDR2 as YNNKEL (reference sequence). The V and J ends lost 2 bases and 6 bases respectively, with 10 bases between them. This CDR3 contains 14 residues. The CDR3 loop is CASSQKGGYEKLFF. For the CDR3, the DNA is TGTGCCAGCAGCCAAAAAGGAGGGTATGAAAAACTGTTTTTT.

V usage is TRBV10-2 and J usage is TRBJ1-1; D may be TRBD1 (6 bases). CDR1 WSHSY and CDR2 SAAADI come from the germline V gene. The CDR3 sequence is 14 residues long. V lost 5 bases to trimming and J lost 0 bases, with 10 bases between them. CDR3 sequence reads: CASSRQEMNTEAFF. DNA for the CDR3: TGCGCCAGCAGTAGACAGGAGATGAACACTGAAGCTTTCTTT.